This T cell receptor (beta chain) stems from a study of CD4 T cells in relation to SARS-CoV-2 and coronaviruses. This clone was seen a handful of times. Its antigen is unidentified. The unexposed donors gave CD4+ T cells in 2011-2018, prior to COVID-19. After around nine days of culture, CD4+ T cells were isolated. V lost 10 bases, J lost 2 bases, and 7 bases stayed unmatched. The CDR3 is made up of 14 amino acids. Germline-derived CDR1 and CDR2 are LNHDA and SQIVND (reference sequence). The table came from immunoSEQ multiplex PCR; TCRdb's copy has only in-frame clones and leaves some out. The repertoire holds about 26,000 clones, with 75% to 80% as singletons.

The sample consisted of CD4+ T cells from PBMCs, cultured in vitro. V usage is TRBV19 and J usage is TRBJ1-3; 8 nucleotides match TRBD1. The sequence derives from a human donor in good health. The CDR3 sequence is CATKGQDAGNTIYF. CDR3 coding DNA: TGTGCCACTAAGGGACAGGACGCTGGAAACACCATATATTTT.